Below, 12 T cell receptor beta chains from the same sample are listed, as sequenced in a study of shared clonotypes between healthy human individuals. The table came from immunoSEQ multiplex PCR; TCRdb's copy has only in-frame clones and leaves some out. The profile shows 2,100,000 or so clones, approximately 96% of them singletons. The specimen sequenced was naive CD4+ T cells sorted from blood. Sample subset: CD45RA+ positively selected. Receptor source: a man between 18 and 29 years old in good health.

The chain links TRBV4-2 to TRBJ2-7; 10 positions agree with TRBD1. Germline V CDR1 and CDR2: LGHNA, YNFKEQ. The CDR3 is made up of 15 amino acids. The J segment lost 3 bases and the V segment lost 3 bases, leaving 5 bases of the junction unmatched. CDR3 region: CASSHAGTGVYEQYF. In DNA, the CDR3 is TGTGCCAGCAGCCATGCCGGGACAGGGGTCTACGAGCAGTACTTC.

This chain links TRBV25-1 with TRBJ2-7; 11 bases line up with TRBD1. Germline CDR1 MGHDK, CDR2 SYGVNS. The trim removed 4 bases at V and 7 bases at J, leaving 9 bases unmatched. There are 15 residues in the CDR3. CDR3 sequence: CASSAHMDRGREQYF. The CDR3 DNA reads TGTGCCAGCAGTGCCCACATGGACAGGGGGCGAGAGCAGTACTTC.

This clone was detected only once. Additional DNA sequences in this sample encode the identical CDR3. The chain joins TRBV6-5 to TRBJ2-3; possibly TRBD2 for D (6 bases). Germline CDR1 MNHEY, CDR2 SVGAGI. The CDR3 extends over 14 amino acids. Trimming pared 6 bases from V and 0 bases from J, leaving 10 bases between. The CDR3 DNA reads TGTGCCAGCAGCCGCGGGATTAGCACAGATACGCAGTATTTT. Translating it yields CASSRGISTDTQYF.

This chain uses TRBV28 with TRBJ1-3; the D gene is possibly TRBD1 (6 bases). Germline V gene lookup returns CDR1 MDHEN and CDR2 SYDVKM. This CDR3 comprises 17 residues. V lost 6 bases, J lost 0 bases, and 18 bases lay in between. CDR3 sequence (DNA): TGTGCCAGCAGCAGCCCGGGACAAATTTTCTCTGGAAACACCATATATTTT. It yields the protein CASSSPGQIFSGNTIYF.

The genes are TRBV5-1 and TRBJ2-5; D tentatively reads TRBD1 or TRBD2 (5 bases each). Germline CDR1 SGHRS, CDR2 YFSETQ. V lost 0 bases to trimming and J lost 2 bases, with 14 bases between them. This CDR3 region has 16 residues. The CDR3, as DNA: TGCGCCAGCAGCTTGGGGCCGGGACCCCCACAAGAGACCCAGTACTTC. Translation: CASSLGPGPPQETQYF.

V and J are TRBV30 and TRBJ2-3, with 8 bases that match TRBD2. Per the germline V gene, CDR1 is GTSNPN and CDR2 is SVGIG (reference sequence). CDR3 length: 15 amino acids. The V and J ends lost 2 bases and 7 bases, in that order; junction bases with no gene match: 11. CDR3 sequence (DNA): TGTGCCTGGAGTCATGGCCCCGGGAGGGCAAATACGCAGTATTTT. Translation gives CAWSHGPGRANTQYF.

The chain is built from TRBV30 and TRBJ1-3; D perhaps matches TRBD1 (5 bases). CDR1 GTSNPN and CDR2 SVGIG come from the germline V gene (reference sequence). Trimming left V 0 bases short and J 4 bases short, with 10 bases between. The CDR3 is made up of 14 amino acids. The CDR3 here is CAWSVQAGGNTIYF. The CDR3 nucleotides read TGTGCCTGGAGTGTACAGGCAGGAGGAAACACCATATATTTT.

On this clone: Sequence at one end of the junction differs from germline and may be a read error. V gene TRBV2 combines with J gene TRBJ2-7; D gene unclear. The CDR3 runs 12 residues. Germline CDR1 reads SNHLY; CDR2 reads FYNNEI. The CDR3 region has the DNA TGTGCCAGCATTGAACCTTCCTACGAGCAGTACTTC. Protein product: CASIEPSYEQYF. The whole variable domain, remainder taken from reference TRBV2 and TRBJ2-7, is EPEVTQTPSHQVTQMGQEVILRCVPISNHLYFYWYRQILGQKVEFLVSFYNNEISEKSEIFDDQFSVERPDGSNFTLKIRSTKLEDSAMYFCASIEPSYEQYFGPGTRLTVT.

The V and J genes are TRBV29-1 and TRBJ2-2; 9 bases line up with TRBD2. Trimming cost V 3 bases and J 5 bases; bases outside gene matches: 7. The length of the CDR3 is 15 residues. The germline gives CDR1 SQVTM, CDR2 ANQGSEA. The chain's CDR3 is CSVDGQGLATGELFF. CDR3 bases: TGCAGCGTTGACGGGCAGGGACTAGCTACCGGGGAGCTGTTTTTT.

CDR3 loop: CASSDIAGVQYF. The DNA for the CDR3 is TGTGCCAGCAGCGATATAGCGGGGGTGCAGTACTTC. The chain combines TRBV5-5 with TRBJ2-7, with TRBD2 matching 9 bases. In germline, CDR1 is SGHKS, CDR2 YYEKEE (reference sequence). Losses at the gene ends were 4 bases for V and 9 bases for J; bases not matched to a gene: 5. CDR3 length equals 12 residues.

As regards this clone: At one boundary the junction diverges from the germline segment, which might be a read error. The V and J genes are TRBV5-6 and TRBJ1-1; D ambiguous. This CDR3 contains 11 residues. The germline V gene has CDR1 SGHDT and CDR2 YYEEEE. The CDR3 sequence: CASISDTEAFF. CDR3 DNA: TGTGCCAGCATCTCCGACACAGAAGCTTTCTTT.

The genes are TRBV7-2 and TRBJ2-7; 10 nucleotides align to TRBD2. Per the germline V gene, CDR1 is SGHTA and CDR2 is FQGNSA. This CDR3 region has 15 residues. Unmatched junction bases numbered 6, after V lost 2 bases and J lost 5 bases. The CDR3 DNA follows: TGTGCCAGCAGCTTACAAGCGGGGGGGCCCAACGAGCAGTACTTC. This translates into CASSLQAGGPNEQYF.